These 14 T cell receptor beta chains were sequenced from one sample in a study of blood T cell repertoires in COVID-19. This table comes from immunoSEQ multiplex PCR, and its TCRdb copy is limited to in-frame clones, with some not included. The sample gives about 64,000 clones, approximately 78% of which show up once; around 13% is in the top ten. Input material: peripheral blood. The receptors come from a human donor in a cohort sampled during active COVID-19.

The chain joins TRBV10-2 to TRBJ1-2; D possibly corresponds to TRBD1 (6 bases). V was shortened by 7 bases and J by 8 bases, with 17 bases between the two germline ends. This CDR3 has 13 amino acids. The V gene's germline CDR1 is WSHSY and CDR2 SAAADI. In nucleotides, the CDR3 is TGCGCCAGCACCGGACAGTATCAGCGCGGCTACACCTTC. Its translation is CASTGQYQRGYTF.

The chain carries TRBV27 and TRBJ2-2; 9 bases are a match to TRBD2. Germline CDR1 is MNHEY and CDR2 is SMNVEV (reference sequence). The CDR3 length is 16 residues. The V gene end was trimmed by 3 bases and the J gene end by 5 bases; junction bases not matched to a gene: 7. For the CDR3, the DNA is TGTGCCAGCAGTTTGGAACTGGGACTAGCTACCGGGGAGCTGTTTTTT. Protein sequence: CASSLELGLATGELFF.

Here the CDR3 reads CASSRTGTYEQYF. The CDR3 DNA is TGTGCCAGCAGTCGGACTGGAACCTACGAGCAGTACTTC. V is TRBV12-3 or TRBV12-4 and J is TRBJ2-7; perhaps TRBD2 as D (5 bases). This CDR3 comprises 13 residues. With 5 bases removed from V and 2 bases from J, the gap between germline ends came to 10 bases.

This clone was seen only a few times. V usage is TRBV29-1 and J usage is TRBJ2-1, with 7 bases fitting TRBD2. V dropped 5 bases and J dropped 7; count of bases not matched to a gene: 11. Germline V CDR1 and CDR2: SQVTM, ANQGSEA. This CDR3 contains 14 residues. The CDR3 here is CSVSPGGRTNEQFF. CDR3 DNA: TGCAGCGTTTCCCCGGGAGGACGTACGAATGAGCAGTTCTTC.

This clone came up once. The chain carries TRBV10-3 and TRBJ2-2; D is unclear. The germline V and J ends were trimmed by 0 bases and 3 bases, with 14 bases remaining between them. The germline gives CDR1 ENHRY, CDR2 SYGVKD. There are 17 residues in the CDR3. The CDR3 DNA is TGTGCCATCAGTGAGTCAAGGTTAGCCGGTTACACCGGGGAGCTGTTTTTT. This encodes CAISESRLAGYTGELFF.

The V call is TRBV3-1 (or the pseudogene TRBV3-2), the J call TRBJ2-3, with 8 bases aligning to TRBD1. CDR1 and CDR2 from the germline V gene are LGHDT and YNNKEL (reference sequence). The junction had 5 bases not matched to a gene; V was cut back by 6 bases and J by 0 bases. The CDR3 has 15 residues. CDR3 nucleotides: TGTGCCAGCAGTCGGACAGGGTCCAGCACAGATACGCAGTATTTT. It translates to CASSRTGSSTDTQYF.

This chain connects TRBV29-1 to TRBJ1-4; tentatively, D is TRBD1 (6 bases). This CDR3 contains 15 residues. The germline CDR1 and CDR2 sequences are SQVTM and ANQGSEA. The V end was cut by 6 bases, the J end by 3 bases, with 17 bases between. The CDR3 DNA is TGCAGCGTACAGGCGGGGGCCGGAGCTAATGAAAAACTGTTTTTT. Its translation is CSVQAGAGANEKLFF.

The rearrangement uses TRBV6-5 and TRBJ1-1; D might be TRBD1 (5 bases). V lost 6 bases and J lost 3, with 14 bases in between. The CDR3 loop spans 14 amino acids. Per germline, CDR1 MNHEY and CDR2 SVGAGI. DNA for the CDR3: TGTGCCAGCAGCAGGGTACCGGTTGACACTGAAGCTTTCTTT. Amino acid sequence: CASSRVPVDTEAFF.

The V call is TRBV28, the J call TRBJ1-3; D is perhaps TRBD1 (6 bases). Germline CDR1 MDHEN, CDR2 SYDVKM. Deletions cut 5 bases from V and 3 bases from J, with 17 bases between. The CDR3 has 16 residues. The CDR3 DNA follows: TGTGCCAGCAGTAGGGCAGGGGCGTTGGTTGGAAACACCATATATTTT. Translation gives CASSRAGALVGNTIYF.

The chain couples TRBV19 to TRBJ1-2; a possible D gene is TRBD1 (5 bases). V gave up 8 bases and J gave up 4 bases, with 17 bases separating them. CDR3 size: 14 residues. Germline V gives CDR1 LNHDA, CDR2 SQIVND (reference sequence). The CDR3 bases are TGTGCCAGTCAGCCTCAGGGCCTACTCTATGGCTACACCTTC. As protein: CASQPQGLLYGYTF.

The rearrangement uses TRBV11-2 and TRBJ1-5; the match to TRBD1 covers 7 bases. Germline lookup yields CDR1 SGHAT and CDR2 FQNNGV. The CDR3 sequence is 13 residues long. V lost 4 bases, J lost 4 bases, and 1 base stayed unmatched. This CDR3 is CASSWDRNQPQHF. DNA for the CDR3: TGTGCCAGCAGCTGGGACAGAAATCAGCCCCAGCATTTT.

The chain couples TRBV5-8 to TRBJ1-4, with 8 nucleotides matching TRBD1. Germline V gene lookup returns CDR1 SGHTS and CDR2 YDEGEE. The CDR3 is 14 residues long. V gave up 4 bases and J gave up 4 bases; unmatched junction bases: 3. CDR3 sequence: CASSDDRGNEKLFF. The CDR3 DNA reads TGTGCCAGCAGCGATGACAGGGGTAATGAAAAACTGTTTTTT.

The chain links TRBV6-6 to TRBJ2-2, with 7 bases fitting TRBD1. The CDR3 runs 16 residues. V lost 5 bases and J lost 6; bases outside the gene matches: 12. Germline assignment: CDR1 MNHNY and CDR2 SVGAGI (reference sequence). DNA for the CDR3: TGTGCCAGCAGTCCACCTGACAGGGCCGGGGCCGGGGAGCTGTTTTTT. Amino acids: CASSPPDRAGAGELFF.

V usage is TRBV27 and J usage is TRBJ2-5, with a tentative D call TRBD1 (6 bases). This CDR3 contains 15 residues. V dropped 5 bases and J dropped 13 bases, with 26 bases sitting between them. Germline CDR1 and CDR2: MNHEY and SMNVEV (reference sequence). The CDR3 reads CASSPEGMGAGPPYF. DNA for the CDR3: TGTGCCAGCAGTCCAGAGGGGATGGGGGCAGGCCCCCCGTACTTC.